The entry that follows covers one T cell receptor (beta chain) sequence. The data belong to a study of control samples from healthy donors and cancer patients. CDR3 size: 12 residues. The V gene lost 3 bases and the J gene lost 5 bases, with 8 bases spanning the gap. Per germline, CDR1 SGHNT and CDR2 YYREEE (reference sequence). Only in-frame clones appear in the TCRdb table, and some are missing; sequencing was by immunoSEQ multiplex PCR. This sample has about 75,000 clones, with roughly 84% found just once. J is TRBJ2-5 and V is TRBV5-4; D is unresolved. The sequenced sample consisted of blood. This TCR was recovered from a man aged 50-60 years in good health. The DNA of the CDR3 is TGTGCCAGCAGCTCCAGCGAGGAGACCCAGTACTTC. Translated: CASSSSEETQYF.